The entry below describes one TCR beta chain. The method was immunoSEQ multiplex PCR; TCRdb's version includes in-frame clones alone and lacks a portion of them. The sample consists of roughly 43,000 clones, roughly 86% of them appearing once. V dropped 1 base and J dropped 3 bases, with 7 bases sitting between them. CDR3 length: 14 amino acids. Germline V gene sequence: CDR1 LGHDT, CDR2 YNNKEL (reference sequence). This sample was taken from a study of control samples from healthy donors and cancer patients. The sequence derives from a woman aged 55-69 years with lung cancer. This chain links TRBV3-1 (or the pseudogene TRBV3-2) with TRBJ1-3; no clear D. Source material: PBMCs. This CDR3 reads CASSQAAGGNTIYF. CDR3 in DNA: TGTGCCAGCAGCCAAGCCGCAGGTGGAAACACCATATATTTT.